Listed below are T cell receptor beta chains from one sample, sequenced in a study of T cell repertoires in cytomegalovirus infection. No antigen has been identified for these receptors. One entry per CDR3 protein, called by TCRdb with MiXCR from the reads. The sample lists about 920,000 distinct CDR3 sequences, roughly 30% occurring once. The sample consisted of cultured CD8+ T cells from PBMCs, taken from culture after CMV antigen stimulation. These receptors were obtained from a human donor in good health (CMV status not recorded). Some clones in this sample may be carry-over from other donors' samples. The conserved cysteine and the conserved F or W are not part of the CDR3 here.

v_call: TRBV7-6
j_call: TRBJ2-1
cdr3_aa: ASSSDWNNEQF

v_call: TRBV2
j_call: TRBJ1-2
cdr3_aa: ASRPPGTGGYYGYT

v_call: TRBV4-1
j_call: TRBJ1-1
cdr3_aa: ASSQNRANTEAF

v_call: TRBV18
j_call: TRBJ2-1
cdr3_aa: ASSPGPLSSYNEQF

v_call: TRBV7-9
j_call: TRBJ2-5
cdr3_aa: ASSLVWGLETQY

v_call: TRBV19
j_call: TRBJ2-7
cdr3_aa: ARPDGNYEQY

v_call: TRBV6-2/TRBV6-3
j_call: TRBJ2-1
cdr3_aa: ASSYERLAGVDEQF

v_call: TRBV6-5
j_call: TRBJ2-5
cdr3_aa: ASSYSPGVSETQY

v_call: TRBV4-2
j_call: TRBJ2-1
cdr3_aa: ASSLRIGTSGVVEQF

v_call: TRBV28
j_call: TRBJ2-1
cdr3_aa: ASSIGLAGGHTNEQF

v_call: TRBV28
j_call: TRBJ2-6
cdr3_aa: ASSPLTEANVLT

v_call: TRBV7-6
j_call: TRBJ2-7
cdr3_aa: ASSSDPPEQY

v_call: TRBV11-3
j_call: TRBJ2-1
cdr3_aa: ASSLDNRGFVWDEQF

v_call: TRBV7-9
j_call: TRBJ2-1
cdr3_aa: ASRQTGYEQF

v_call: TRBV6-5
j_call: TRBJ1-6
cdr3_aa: ASSPPPRQGYSPLH

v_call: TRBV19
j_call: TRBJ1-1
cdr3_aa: ASLGGVNTEAF

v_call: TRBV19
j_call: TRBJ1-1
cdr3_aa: ASSIIRDRGDTEAF

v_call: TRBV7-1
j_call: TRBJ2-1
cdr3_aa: ASSARDRVSYNEQF

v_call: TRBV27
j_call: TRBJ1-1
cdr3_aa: ASSLYFKQLNTEAF

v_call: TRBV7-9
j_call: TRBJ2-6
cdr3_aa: ASSLGSSGANVLT

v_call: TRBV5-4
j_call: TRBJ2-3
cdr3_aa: ASRPRPLAIADTQY

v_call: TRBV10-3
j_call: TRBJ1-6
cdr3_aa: AISDIFGSQLAPLH